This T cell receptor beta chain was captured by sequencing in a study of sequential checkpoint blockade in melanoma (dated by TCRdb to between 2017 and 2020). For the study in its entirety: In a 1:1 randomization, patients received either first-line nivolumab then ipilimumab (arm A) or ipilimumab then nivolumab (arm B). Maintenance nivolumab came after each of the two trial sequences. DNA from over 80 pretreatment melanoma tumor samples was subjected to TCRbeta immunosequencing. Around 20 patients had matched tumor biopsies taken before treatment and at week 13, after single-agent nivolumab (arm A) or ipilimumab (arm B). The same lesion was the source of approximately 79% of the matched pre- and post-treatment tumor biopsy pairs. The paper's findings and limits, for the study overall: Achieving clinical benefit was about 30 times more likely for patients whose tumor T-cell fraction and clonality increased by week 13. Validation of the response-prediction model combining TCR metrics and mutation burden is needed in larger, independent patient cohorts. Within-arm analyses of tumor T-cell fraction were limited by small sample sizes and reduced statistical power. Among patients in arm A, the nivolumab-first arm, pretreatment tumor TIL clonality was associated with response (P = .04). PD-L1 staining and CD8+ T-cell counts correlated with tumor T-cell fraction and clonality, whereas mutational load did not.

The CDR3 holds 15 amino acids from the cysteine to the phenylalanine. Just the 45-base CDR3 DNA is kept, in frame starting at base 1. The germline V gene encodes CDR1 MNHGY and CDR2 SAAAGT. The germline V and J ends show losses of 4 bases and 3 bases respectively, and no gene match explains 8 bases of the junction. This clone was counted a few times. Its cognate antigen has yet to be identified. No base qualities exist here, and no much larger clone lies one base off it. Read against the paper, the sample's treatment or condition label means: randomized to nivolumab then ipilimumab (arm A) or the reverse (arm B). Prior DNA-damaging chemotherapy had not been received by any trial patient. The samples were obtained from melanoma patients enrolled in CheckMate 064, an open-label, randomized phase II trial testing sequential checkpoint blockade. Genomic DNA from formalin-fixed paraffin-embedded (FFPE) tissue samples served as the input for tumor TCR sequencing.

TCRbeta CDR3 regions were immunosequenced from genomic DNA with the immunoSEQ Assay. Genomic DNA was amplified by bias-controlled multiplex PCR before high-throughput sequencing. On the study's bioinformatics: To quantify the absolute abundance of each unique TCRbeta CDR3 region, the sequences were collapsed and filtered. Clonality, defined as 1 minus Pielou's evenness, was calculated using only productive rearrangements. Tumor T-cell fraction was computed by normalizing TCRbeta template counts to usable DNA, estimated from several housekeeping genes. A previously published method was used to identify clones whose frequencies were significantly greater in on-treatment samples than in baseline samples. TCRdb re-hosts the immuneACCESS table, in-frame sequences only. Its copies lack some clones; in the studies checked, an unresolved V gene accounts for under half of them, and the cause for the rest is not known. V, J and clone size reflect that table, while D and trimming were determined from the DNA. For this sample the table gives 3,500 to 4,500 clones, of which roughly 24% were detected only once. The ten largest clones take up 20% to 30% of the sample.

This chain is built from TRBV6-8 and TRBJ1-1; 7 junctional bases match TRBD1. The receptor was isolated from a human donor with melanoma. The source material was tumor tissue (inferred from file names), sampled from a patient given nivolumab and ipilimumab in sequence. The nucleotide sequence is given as TGTGCCAGCAGTTCCGGACAGGTCGGGGACACTGAAGCTTTCTTT. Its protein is CASSSGQVGDTEAFF.